These 27 T cell receptor beta chains share one sample of origin, sequenced in a study of blood T cell repertoires in COVID-19. This table comes from immunoSEQ multiplex PCR, and its TCRdb copy is limited to in-frame clones, with some not included. This sample has approximately 410,000 clones; 75% to 90% occur once, and the top ten carry approximately 1.4%. Sequenced material: peripheral blood. These receptors were taken from a young woman with active or convalescent COVID-19.

The chain is built from TRBV1 and TRBJ2-3; TRBD2, the table's D call, lacks a check against the DNA. TRBV1 is a known pseudogene. This CDR3 spans 16 amino acids. The CDR3 nucleotides read TGCACCAGCAGCCAAGATTGTAGCGGGGGGGCAGATACGCAGTATTTT. Translation gives CTSSQDCSGGADTQYF.

The chain carries TRBV3-1 (or the pseudogene TRBV3-2) and TRBJ1-4; TRBD1 matches 11 bases. The length of the CDR3 is 16 residues. V lost 1 base to trimming and J lost 8 bases; unmatched junction nucleotides: 6. Germline V CDR1 and CDR2: LGHDT, YNNKEL (reference sequence). The CDR3 region is CASSQGGTGGEEKLFF. CDR3 sequence (DNA): TGTGCCAGCAGCCAAGGGGGGACAGGGGGAGAAGAAAAACTGTTTTTT.

This clone has a handful of counts. V and J are TRBV2 and TRBJ2-7, with TRBD1 matching 7 bases. This CDR3 contains 11 residues. Germline lookup yields CDR1 SNHLY and CDR2 FYNNEI. Unmatched junction bases numbered 4, after V lost 8 bases and J lost 6 bases. CDR3 amino acids: CASRNRGEQYF. CDR3 DNA sequence: TGTGCCAGCCGTAACAGGGGCGAGCAGTACTTC.

This clone was detected a few times. The V call is TRBV25-1, the J call TRBJ1-2; 7 bases agree with TRBD1. V was clipped by 5 bases and J by 3 bases; unmatched bases: 6. CDR1 and CDR2 (germline): MGHDK, SYGVNS. CDR3 length: 14 amino acids. The CDR3 region has the DNA TGTGCCAGCAGTAGCGCAGGACAGGACTATGGCTACACCTTC. Its protein product is CASSSAGQDYGYTF.

V is TRBV18 and J is TRBJ1-4; D gene ambiguous. The CDR3 contains 16 residues. V lost 2 bases and J lost 5, with 15 bases in between. Germline CDR1 reads KGHSH; CDR2 reads LQKENI. The CDR3 bases are TGTGCCAGCTCACCAAGCGCAGGAGGGTCCAATGAAAAACTGTTTTTT. This codes for CASSPSAGGSNEKLFF.

This clone has just a few counts. The V gene is TRBV4-1, the J gene TRBJ1-2; D is possibly TRBD1 (6 bases). Trimming pared 0 bases from V and 8 bases from J, leaving 16 bases between. The CDR3 covers 15 residues. The germline CDR1 and CDR2 sequences are MGHRA and YSYEKL. The CDR3 reads CASSQDRLPGVGYTF. In DNA, the CDR3 is TGCGCCAGCAGCCAAGACAGGTTACCAGGGGTCGGCTACACCTTC.

This clone occurred once. This chain links TRBV7-2 with TRBJ2-1; a possible D gene is TRBD2 (5 bases). Germline values: CDR1 SGHTA, CDR2 FQGNSA. The CDR3 spans 16 residues. Trimming pared 5 bases from V and 2 bases from J, leaving 16 bases between. The CDR3 spells CASSLSAAGTYNEQFF. For the CDR3, the DNA is TGTGCCAGCAGCCTCTCAGCGGCGGGTACCTACAATGAGCAGTTCTTC.

The gene calls are TRBV28 and TRBJ1-4, with TRBD1 matching over 10 bases. The CDR3 loop spans 17 amino acids. Trimming removed 6 bases from V and 0 bases from J; junction bases left unmatched: 7. Per the germline V gene, CDR1 is MDHEN and CDR2 is SYDVKM. The CDR3 DNA is TGTGCCAGCAGCGGGACAGGGGAAACCCCAACTAATGAAAAACTGTTTTTT. This gives the protein CASSGTGETPTNEKLFF.

This chain joins TRBV6-1 and TRBJ2-1; TRBD2 matches 9 bases. The trim removed 0 bases at V and 7 bases at J, leaving 13 bases unmatched. Germline CDR1 and CDR2: MNHNS and SASEGT. There are 18 residues in the CDR3. CDR3 in amino acids: CASSEALLILAGRNEQFF. The CDR3 DNA reads as TGTGCCAGCAGTGAAGCGCTTCTAATACTAGCGGGTAGGAATGAGCAGTTCTTC.

This clone showed up just a few times. The chain carries TRBV9 and TRBJ1-6; 9 bases match TRBD1. V shed 4 bases and J 7 bases; nucleotides not matched to a gene: 12. Germline lookup yields CDR1 SGDLS and CDR2 YYNGEE. CDR3 length: 17 amino acids. The CDR3 here is CASSQNQGTGSNSPLHF. The CDR3 DNA is TGTGCCAGCAGCCAGAACCAAGGGACAGGGTCCAATTCACCCCTCCACTTT.

The rearrangement joins TRBV10-2 to TRBJ1-1, with no clear D. Per the germline V gene, CDR1 is WSHSY and CDR2 is SAAADI. V gave up 4 bases and J gave up 0 bases, with 3 bases separating them. The CDR3 length is 12 residues. The CDR3 loop is CASSALNTEAFF. Here the CDR3 DNA reads TGCGCCAGCAGTGCTCTGAACACTGAAGCTTTCTTT.

This clone has more than one count but fewer than ten. Other DNA sequences in this specimen translate into the identical CDR3. This rearrangement joins TRBV5-1 to TRBJ2-2; D remains ambiguous. CDR1 and CDR2 (germline): SGHRS, YFSETQ. V gave up 0 bases and J gave up 0 bases, with 6 bases separating them. This CDR3 has 15 residues. The CDR3 DNA follows: TGCGCCAGCAGCTTGGCTCTTGCGAACACCGGGGAGCTGTTTTTT. This sequence encodes CASSLALANTGELFF.

The chain recombines TRBV6-6 with TRBJ2-1, with D perhaps TRBD2 (5 bases). CDR1 and CDR2 from the germline V gene are MNHNY and SVGAGI (reference sequence). The V end was cut by 5 bases, the J end by 5 bases, with 22 bases between. The CDR3 contains 17 residues. The CDR3 DNA reads TGTGCCAGCAGTCCGCCACTAATTACTAGTATCCACAATGAGCAGTTCTTC. Amino acid sequence: CASSPPLITSIHNEQFF.

This clone was counted once. The chain carries TRBV5-4 and TRBJ2-1; 7 positions match TRBD2. The CDR3 has 15 amino acids. Unmatched junction bases numbered 10, after V lost 3 bases and J lost 7 bases. Germline CDR1 is SGHNT and CDR2 is YYREEE (reference sequence). CDR3 DNA sequence: TGTGCCAGCAGCTACCGGGACTACGGGAAGAATGAGCAGTTCTTC. Translation: CASSYRDYGKNEQFF.

This chain links TRBV6-6 with TRBJ1-2, with D maybe TRBD1 (5 bases). CDR1 and CDR2 (germline): MNHNY, SVGAGI (reference sequence). The CDR3 contains 12 residues. V lost 4 bases to trimming and J lost 8 bases, with 11 bases between them. The CDR3 here is CASSSGGRGYTF. The CDR3 DNA reads as TGTGCCAGCAGTTCCGGGGGGAGAGGCTACACCTTC.

The chain recombines TRBV18 with TRBJ1-2; D unresolved. Germline V gene sequence: CDR1 KGHSH, CDR2 LQKENI. V gave up 7 bases and J gave up 4 bases, with 16 bases separating them. The CDR3 covers 14 residues. The CDR3 is CASCCSGSSYGYTF. The CDR3 bases are TGTGCCAGCTGCTGCTCAGGCTCCTCCTATGGCTACACCTTC.

This rearrangement joins TRBV29-1 to TRBJ1-2; 7 nucleotides agree with TRBD1. The junction had 13 bases not matched to a gene; V was cut back by 3 bases and J by 6 bases. From germline, CDR1 is SQVTM and CDR2 ANQGSEA. This CDR3 is built from 15 residues. The CDR3 nucleotides are TGCAGCGTTGACGACCCCGGGACAGCGAGGGATGGCTACACCTTC. It yields the protein CSVDDPGTARDGYTF.

In this sample, this clone turned up a few times. The rearrangement uses TRBV27 and TRBJ1-3; perhaps TRBD1 as D (6 bases). This CDR3 region has 15 residues. Germline V gene sequence: CDR1 MNHEY, CDR2 SMNVEV (reference sequence). V lost 6 bases, J lost 3 bases, and 15 bases lay in between. The CDR3 reads CASRIQGQRGNTIYF. The CDR3 DNA reads as TGTGCCAGCAGAATCCAGGGACAACGTGGAAACACCATATATTTT.

This clone showed up just once. The rearrangement links TRBV3-1 (or the pseudogene TRBV3-2) to TRBJ2-7; D not certain. V was trimmed by 2 bases and J by 0 bases, leaving 11 bases between them. This CDR3 is 15 amino acids long. The germline V gene has CDR1 LGHDT and CDR2 YNNKEL (reference sequence). The CDR3, as DNA: TGTGCCAGCAGCCAACCTGGGCGAAGCTCCTACGAGCAGTACTTC. Its translation: CASSQPGRSSYEQYF.

The V and J genes are TRBV2 and TRBJ1-6; D perhaps matches TRBD1 (6 bases). Germline CDR1 is SNHLY and CDR2 is FYNNEI. The CDR3 extends over 15 amino acids. Between the trimmed V and J ends, which lost 5 bases and 4 bases, there was a span of 12 bases. The CDR3 is CASSTQGLYNSPLHF. In DNA, the CDR3 is TGTGCCAGCAGTACACAGGGCCTGTATAATTCACCCCTCCACTTT.

The V gene is TRBV28, the J gene TRBJ2-3, with D perhaps TRBD2 (6 bases). CDR1 and CDR2 from the germline V gene are MDHEN and SYDVKM. The CDR3 runs to 14 residues. Trimming took off 8 bases at V and 0 bases at J, with 12 bases between the two ends. CDR3 coding DNA: TGTGCCAGCCGTCCGGGGACTAGCACAGATACGCAGTATTTT. Amino acids: CASRPGTSTDTQYF.

The chain carries TRBV29-1 and TRBJ1-1; no definite D call. The V end was cut by 6 bases, the J end by 11 bases, with 16 bases between. In germline, CDR1 is SQVTM, CDR2 ANQGSEA. CDR3 size: 11 residues. The CDR3, as DNA: TGCAGCGTGCAGGAGGCGCCCAGGGCTTTCTTT. Translated, it gives CSVQEAPRAFF. The full variable domain, rest sourced from reference TRBV29-1 and TRBJ1-1, is SAVISQKPSRDICQRGTSLTIQCQVDSQVTMMFWYRQQPGQSLTLIATANQGSEATYESGFVIDKFPISRPNLTFSTLTVSNMSPEDSSIYLCSVQEAPRAFFGQGTRLTVV.

This clone was seen once. The chain carries TRBV27 and TRBJ2-1, with D perhaps matching TRBD2 (7 bases). Germline V gene lookup returns CDR1 MNHEY and CDR2 SMNVEV (reference sequence). This CDR3 contains 21 residues. V dropped 3 bases and J dropped 3 bases, with 30 bases sitting between them. In nucleotides, the CDR3 is TGTGCCAGCAGTTTGCTATCTCTATCTCTTTCGGGGGGCGAAAACTACAATGAGCAGTTCTTC. Translating gives CASSLLSLSLSGGENYNEQFF.

The chain recombines TRBV6-1 with TRBJ2-3; the match to TRBD2 covers 7 bases. The CDR3 contains 16 residues. Germline CDR1 and CDR2: MNHNS and SASEGT. Unmatched junction bases numbered 11, after V lost 4 bases and J lost 4 bases. The CDR3 is CASSARGGSSADTQYF. DNA of the CDR3: TGTGCCAGCAGTGCCCGTGGCGGGAGTTCCGCAGATACGCAGTATTTT.

The rearrangement uses TRBV7-2 and TRBJ1-3; 7 bases are shared with TRBD1. This CDR3 contains 14 residues. With 3 bases clipped from V and 7 bases from J, the junction kept 6 bases outside the gene matches. The germline V gene has CDR1 SGHTA and CDR2 FQGNSA. The CDR3 protein is CASSFRQGSNTIYF. Here the CDR3 DNA reads TGTGCCAGCAGCTTCCGACAGGGAAGTAACACCATATATTTT.

This clone was recorded only once. The V call is TRBV7-8, the J call TRBJ1-3; D gene unclear. Germline V lookup: CDR1 SGHVS, CDR2 FQNEAQ. Trimming pared 5 bases from V and 4 bases from J, leaving 6 bases between. The CDR3 has 12 residues. CDR3 nucleotide sequence: TGTGCCAGCAGCCCCGTGGGAAACACCATATATTTT. Protein: CASSPVGNTIYF. Based on the CDR3 plus reference TRBV7-8 and TRBJ1-3, the full variable domain is GAGVSQSPRYKVAKRGQDVALRCDPISGHVSLFWYQQALGQGPEFLTYFQNEAQLDKSGLPSDRFFAERPEGSVSTLKIQRTQQEDSAVYLCASSPVGNTIYFGEGSWLTVV.

This clone has a handful of counts. V is TRBV5-6 and J is TRBJ1-1; 7 nucleotides agree with TRBD1. Germline lookup yields CDR1 SGHDT and CDR2 YYEEEE. The CDR3 runs to 18 residues. V lost 6 bases to trimming and J lost 1 base; unmatched junction nucleotides: 18. DNA of the CDR3: TGTGCCAGCACCTCCCGGGTAGGGGGCTATAAGGGGAACACTGAAGCTTTCTTT. This gives the protein CASTSRVGGYKGNTEAFF. Supplemented by reference TRBV5-6 and TRBJ1-1, the full variable domain reads DAGVTQSPTHLIKTRGQQVTLRCSPKSGHDTVSWYQQALGQGPQFIFQYYEEEERQRGNFPDRFSGHQFPNYSSELNVNALLLGDSALYLCASTSRVGGYKGNTEAFFGQGTRLTVV.